This passage covers 5 T cell receptor beta chains from one sample sequenced in a study of glioma-infiltrating T cells. The iRepertoire nested amplicon-rescue multiplex PCR amplified TCR alpha and beta CDR3s from RNA. TCRdb reanalysed the multiplex PCR reads using MiXCR and keeps one entry per CDR3 protein. The table records approximately 45,000 distinct CDR3 sequences, 20% to 25% of them present only once. The sample comprised glioma tissue, nonneoplastic brain tissue, or PBMCs (not recorded which). The receptors originated from a human donor with low-grade glioma or glioblastoma, undergoing nonglioma brain surgery, or in good health (not recorded which).

Ten or more counts support this clonotype. The gene calls are TRBV6-6 and TRBJ1-1, with 7 bases that match TRBD1. Germline V lookup: CDR1 MNHNY, CDR2 SVGAGI (reference sequence). The CDR3 length is 15 residues. V shed 3 bases, J shed 3 bases, and the junction held 7 bases outside the gene matches. CDR3 bases: TGTGCCAGCAGTTATTCGGACAGGTTTCACACTGAAGCTTTCTTT. This codes for CASSYSDRFHTEAFF.

This clonotype showed up many times. This chain uses TRBV28 with TRBJ2-7; D call uncertain. Germline-derived CDR1 and CDR2 are MDHEN and SYDVKM. There are 13 residues in the CDR3. V was cut by 2 bases and J by 9 bases, with 14 bases left in between. CDR3 sequence: CASSLTLQVRQYF. In DNA form, the CDR3 reads TGTGCCAGCAGTTTAACTTTGCAGGTCCGGCAGTACTTC. Full variable domain (outside the CDR3, taken from reference TRBV28 and TRBJ2-7): DVKVTQSSRYLVKRTGEKVFLECVQDMDHENMFWYRQDPGLGLRLIYFSYDVKMKEKGDIPEGYSVSREKKERFSLILESASTNQTSMYLCASSLTLQVRQYFGPGTRLTVT.

This sequence joins TRBV11-2 and TRBJ2-1; 7 bases map to TRBD1. The germline V gene encodes CDR1 SGHAT and CDR2 FQNNGV. This CDR3 has 16 residues. J lost 8 bases, V lost 5 bases, and 15 bases had no gene match. The DNA of the CDR3 is TGTGCCAGCAGCCTCAGAGGTGCAGGGGGAACGGATGAGCAGTTCTTC. Its protein product is CASSLRGAGGTDEQFF.

Ten or more counts support this clonotype. The chain uses TRBV7-2 and TRBJ2-7, with D unclear. Trimming pared 5 bases from V and 0 bases from J, leaving 11 bases between. The V gene's germline CDR1 is SGHTA and CDR2 FQGNSA. This CDR3 spans 14 amino acids. The CDR3 is CASSPQLNSYEQYF. The CDR3 DNA is TGTGCCAGCAGCCCCCAACTCAACTCCTACGAGCAGTACTTC.

In regard to this clonotype: This may be a read error, as it is one base from a much larger clone. This rearrangement joins TRBV14 to TRBJ2-7, with 13 bases aligning to TRBD2. The germline gives CDR1 SGHDN, CDR2 FVKESK. CDR3 length: 14 residues. This chain's CDR3 is CASSQVTSGRNLHF. The DNA for the CDR3 is TGTGCCAGCAGCCAGGTGACTAGCGGGAGGAACCTGCACTTC.